Reported below is one TCR beta chain. A single record per CDR3 protein comes from TCRdb applying MiXCR to the 5' RACE reads. The profile shows about 39,000 distinct CDR3 sequences, 4.5% to 7% of them singletons. CDR1 and CDR2 from the germline V gene are SGHVS and FQNEAQ. This CDR3 contains 19 residues. Losses at the gene ends were 3 bases for V and 2 bases for J; bases not matched to a gene: 15. The data were taken from a study of early T cells in non-severe SARS-CoV-2 infection. Specimen: whole blood, collected at baseline. The sequence came from an adult who was a healthcare worker with PCR-confirmed SARS-CoV-2 infection or an uninfected control (not recorded which). J is TRBJ2-5 and V is TRBV7-8; 10 nucleotides agree with TRBD2. CDR3 nucleotides: TGTGCCAGCAGCTTGAAGCTCCTAGCGGGAGTTCCCGGGCAAGAGACCCAGTACTTC. It yields the protein CASSLKLLAGVPGQETQYF.